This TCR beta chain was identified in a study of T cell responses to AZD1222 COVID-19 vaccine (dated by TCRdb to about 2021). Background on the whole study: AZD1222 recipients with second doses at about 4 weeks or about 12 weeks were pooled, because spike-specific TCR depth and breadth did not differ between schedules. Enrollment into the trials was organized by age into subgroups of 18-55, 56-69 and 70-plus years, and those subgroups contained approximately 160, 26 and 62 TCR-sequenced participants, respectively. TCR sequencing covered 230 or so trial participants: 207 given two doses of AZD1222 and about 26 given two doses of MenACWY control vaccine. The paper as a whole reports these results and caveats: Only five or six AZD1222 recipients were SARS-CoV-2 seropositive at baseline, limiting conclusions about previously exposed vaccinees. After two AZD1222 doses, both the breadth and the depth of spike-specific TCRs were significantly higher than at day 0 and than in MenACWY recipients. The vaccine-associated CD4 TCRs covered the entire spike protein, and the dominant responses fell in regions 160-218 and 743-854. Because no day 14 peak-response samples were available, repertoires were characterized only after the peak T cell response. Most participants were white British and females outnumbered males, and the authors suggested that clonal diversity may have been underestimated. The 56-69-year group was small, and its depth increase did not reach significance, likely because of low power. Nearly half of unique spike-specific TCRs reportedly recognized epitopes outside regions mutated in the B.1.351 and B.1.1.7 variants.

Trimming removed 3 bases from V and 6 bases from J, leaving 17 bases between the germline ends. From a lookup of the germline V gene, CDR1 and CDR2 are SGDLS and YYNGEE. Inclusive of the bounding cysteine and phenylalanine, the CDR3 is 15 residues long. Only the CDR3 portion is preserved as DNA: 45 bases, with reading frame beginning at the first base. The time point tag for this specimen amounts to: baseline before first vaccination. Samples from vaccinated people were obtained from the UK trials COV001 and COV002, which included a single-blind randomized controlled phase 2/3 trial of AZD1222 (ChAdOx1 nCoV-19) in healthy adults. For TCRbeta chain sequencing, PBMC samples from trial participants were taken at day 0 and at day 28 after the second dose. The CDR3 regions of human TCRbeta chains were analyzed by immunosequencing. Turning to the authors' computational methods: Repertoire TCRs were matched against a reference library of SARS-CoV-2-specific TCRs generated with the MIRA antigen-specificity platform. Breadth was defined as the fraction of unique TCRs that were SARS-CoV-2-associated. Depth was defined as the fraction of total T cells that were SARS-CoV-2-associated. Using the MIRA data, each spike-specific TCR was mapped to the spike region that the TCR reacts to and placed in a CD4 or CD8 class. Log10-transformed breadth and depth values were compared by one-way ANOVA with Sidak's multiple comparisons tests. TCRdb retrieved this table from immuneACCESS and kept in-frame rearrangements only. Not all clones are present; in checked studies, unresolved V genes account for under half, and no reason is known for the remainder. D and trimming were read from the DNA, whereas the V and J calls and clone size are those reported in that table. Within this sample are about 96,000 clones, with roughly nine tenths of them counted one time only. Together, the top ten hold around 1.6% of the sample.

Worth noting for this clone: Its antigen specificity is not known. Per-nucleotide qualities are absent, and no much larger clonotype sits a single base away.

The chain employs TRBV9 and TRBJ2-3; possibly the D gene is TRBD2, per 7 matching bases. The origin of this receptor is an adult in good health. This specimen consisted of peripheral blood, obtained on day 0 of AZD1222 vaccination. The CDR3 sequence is CASSALGGLGDTQYF. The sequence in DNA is TGTGCCAGCAGCGCCCTCGGGGGGCTCGGGGATACGCAGTATTTT.